This TCR beta chain appears in the sequencing data of a study of OX40 agonist ivuxolimab in advanced cancers. About the research overall: Every 2 weeks, ivuxolimab was infused into the patients intravenously at between 0.01 and 10 mg/kg.

Researchers took blood at baseline, on cycle 4 day 1, and on cycle 7 day 1. Germline V gene lookup returns CDR1 SGHNT and CDR2 YYREEE (reference sequence). The CDR3 is made up of 13 amino acids. Trimming removed 2 bases from V and 5 bases from J, with 8 bases in between. Overall study results and limits: Expanded peripheral T cells had an undetermined antigen specificity.

Concerning this clone itself: Its antigen is unknown.

Sequencing used immunoSEQ multiplex PCR; TCRdb keeps in-frame clones, though not all of them. The data contain about 7,000 clones, roughly 80% of them seen just once; the ten biggest clones take up 30% to 45%. This TCR was sampled from an adult with an advanced solid tumor such as melanoma, head and neck, liver or kidney cancer. This sample comprised CD4+ or CD8+ T cells sorted from blood, obtained in a trial of the OX40 agonist ivuxolimab. The chain has TRBV5-4 and TRBJ2-1; D is unclear. CDR3 coding DNA: TGTGCCAGCAGCTTTCAAACACACAATGAGCAGTTCTTC. This translates into CASSFQTHNEQFF.